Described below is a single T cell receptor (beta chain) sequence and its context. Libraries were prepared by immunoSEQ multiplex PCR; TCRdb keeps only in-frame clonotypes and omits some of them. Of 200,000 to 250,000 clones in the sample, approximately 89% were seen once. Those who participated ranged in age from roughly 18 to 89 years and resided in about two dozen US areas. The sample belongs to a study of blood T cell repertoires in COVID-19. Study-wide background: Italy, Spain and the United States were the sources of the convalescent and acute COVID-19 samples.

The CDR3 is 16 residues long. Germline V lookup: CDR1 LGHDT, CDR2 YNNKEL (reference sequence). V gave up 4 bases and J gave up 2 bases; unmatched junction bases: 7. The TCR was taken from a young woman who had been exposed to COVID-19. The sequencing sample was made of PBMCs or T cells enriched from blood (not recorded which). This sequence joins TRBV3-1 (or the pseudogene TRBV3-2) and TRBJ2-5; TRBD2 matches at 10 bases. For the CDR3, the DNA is TGTGCCAGCAGCCTTCGCGGTAGCGGGGGGCAAGAGACCCAGTACTTC. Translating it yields CASSLRGSGGQETQYF.